What follows are 27 T cell receptor beta chains derived from one specimen sequenced in a study of blood T cell repertoires in COVID-19. The repertoire was sequenced with immunoSEQ multiplex PCR; TCRdb's copy has only in-frame clones and lacks some. The table lists 100,000 to 130,000 clones, around nine tenths of them singletons. The sequenced sample consisted of peripheral blood. The receptors shown here come from a woman aged 30 to 39 with acute or convalescent COVID-19.

The CDR3 region is CASSSLPLGQGWGNEKLFF. CDR3 DNA: TGTGCCAGCAGCTCCTTACCGCTTGGACAGGGCTGGGGTAATGAAAAACTGTTTTTT. This chain connects TRBV7-9 to TRBJ1-4, with TRBD1 matching over 8 bases. Unmatched junction bases numbered 17, after V lost 4 bases and J lost 4 bases. Germline V gene sequence: CDR1 SEHNR, CDR2 FQNEAQ (reference sequence). The CDR3 totals 19 residues.

CDR3 region: CASSSPRGSGANYGYTF. The CDR3 DNA sequence: TGTGCCAGCAGTTCCCCCCGTGGGTCAGGGGCTAACTATGGCTACACCTTC. This chain uses TRBV28 with TRBJ1-2, with a tentative D call TRBD1 (6 bases). V gave up 4 bases and J gave up 0 bases, with 18 bases separating them. CDR3 size: 17 residues. Germline V CDR1 and CDR2: MDHEN, SYDVKM.

The chain recombines TRBV4-3 with TRBJ1-1; 7 bases are a match to TRBD1. The J segment lost 0 bases and the V segment lost 3 bases, leaving 4 bases of the junction unmatched. Looked up from germline, CDR1 is LGHNA and CDR2 is YSLEER. The CDR3 contains 15 residues. The CDR3, as DNA: TGCGCCAGCAGCCAGTTGACAGGGCTGAACACTGAAGCTTTCTTT. Protein sequence: CASSQLTGLNTEAFF.

On this clone: A read error may produce the germline difference seen at one junction end. This rearrangement joins TRBV5-1 to TRBJ1-1; 7 bases agree with TRBD1. The CDR3 totals 14 residues. CDR1 is SGHRS and CDR2 is YFSETQ in the germline V gene. CDR3 in amino acids: CASTLTGMNTEAFF. In DNA, the CDR3 is TGCGCCAGCACCTTGACAGGGATGAACACTGAAGCTTTCTTT.

The V and J genes are TRBV5-1 and TRBJ1-1, with TRBD1 as a possible D gene (6 bases). The CDR3 consists of 15 residues. CDR1 and CDR2 from the germline V gene are SGHRS and YFSETQ. Trimming removed 3 bases at V and 0 bases at J, with 12 bases between. Written as DNA, the CDR3 is TGCGCCAGCAGCTCACTACAGGGACTGAACACTGAAGCTTTCTTT. Its protein product is CASSSLQGLNTEAFF.

The chain uses TRBV18 and TRBJ2-2; 15 bases map to TRBD2. This CDR3 region has 20 residues. Germline trimming cut 3 bases from V and 0 bases from J; bases unmatched to any gene: 8. From germline, CDR1 is KGHSH and CDR2 LQKENI. The CDR3 sequence: CASSPRGLAGGPTNTGELFF. DNA of the CDR3: TGTGCCAGCTCACCGCGGGGACTAGCGGGAGGCCCCACGAACACCGGGGAGCTGTTTTTT.

The gene calls are TRBV28 and TRBJ1-1; D may be TRBD1 (6 bases). The germline V and J ends were trimmed by 5 bases and 11 bases, with 15 bases remaining between them. Per the germline V gene, CDR1 is MDHEN and CDR2 is SYDVKM. CDR3 length equals 12 residues. CDR3: CASSPGTFWAFF. In DNA form, the CDR3 reads TGTGCCAGCAGTCCCGGGACATTTTGGGCTTTCTTT.

The chain uses TRBV5-4 and TRBJ2-7; 10 bases agree with TRBD1. The CDR3 runs to 13 residues. J gave up 5 bases and V 2 bases, and 1 base lay outside the gene matches. The germline CDR1 and CDR2 sequences are SGHNT and YYREEE (reference sequence). The CDR3 here is CASSFDRGHEQYF. Here the CDR3 DNA reads TGTGCCAGCAGCTTTGACAGGGGGCACGAGCAGTACTTC.

V and J are TRBV7-2 and TRBJ2-5; 11 bases align to TRBD2. The CDR3 is made up of 17 amino acids. V was pared by 2 bases and J by 5 bases, with 10 bases of the junction left unmatched. Germline V CDR1 and CDR2: SGHTA, FQGNSA. CDR3 DNA sequence: TGTGCCAGCAGCTTACTGTATAGCGGGAGGGGAGAGGAGACCCAGTACTTC. Translated, it gives CASSLLYSGRGEETQYF.

The chain employs TRBV4-2 and TRBJ1-3; D perhaps matches TRBD1 (6 bases). This CDR3 region has 16 residues. Trimming pared 0 bases from V and 2 bases from J, leaving 11 bases between. Germline CDR1 is LGHNA and CDR2 is YNFKEQ. DNA of the CDR3: TGTGCCAGCAGCCAAGATGGGGGGGCACCTGGAAACACCATATATTTT. As protein: CASSQDGGAPGNTIYF.

This clone has a single count. The chain has TRBV20-1 and TRBJ1-5, with TRBD1 identical over 7 bases. The CDR3 is 13 residues long. Losses at the gene ends were 3 bases for V and 9 bases for J; bases not matched to a gene: 8. The germline V gene encodes CDR1 DFQATT and CDR2 SNEGSKA (reference sequence). The CDR3, as DNA: TGCAGTGCTAGTACAGGGGCTATTATGCCCCAGCATTTT. Amino acid sequence: CSASTGAIMPQHF.

This clone came up once. This chain links TRBV6-5 with TRBJ1-4, with 7 bases matching TRBD1. The CDR3 extends over 13 amino acids. Germline values: CDR1 MNHEY, CDR2 SVGAGI. Trimming at V came to 10 bases and at J to 4 bases, leaving 6 bases not matched to a gene. The CDR3 DNA sequence: TGTGCCAACTCAGGACAGGATAATGAAAAACTGTTTTTT. Translated: CANSGQDNEKLFF.

The CDR3 reads CASRPLQALVNEKLFF. The CDR3 nucleotides read TGTGCCAGCCGCCCATTACAGGCCCTCGTTAATGAAAAACTGTTTTTT. This rearrangement joins TRBV27 to TRBJ1-4, with D tentatively TRBD1 (5 bases). The germline CDR1 and CDR2 sequences are MNHEY and SMNVEV (reference sequence). This CDR3 is built from 16 residues. The ends were cut back, 8 bases at V and 4 bases at J, with 20 bases in the middle.

The rearrangement links TRBV6-2 or TRBV6-3 to TRBJ1-6; possibly TRBD1 for D (6 bases). The CDR3 runs 15 residues. Trimming took off 6 bases at V and 6 bases at J, with 15 bases between the two ends. Germline-derived CDR1 and CDR2 are MNHEY and SVGEGT. The CDR3 region is CASRPNRASNSPLHF. CDR3 bases: TGTGCCAGCAGGCCTAACAGGGCCTCTAATTCACCCCTCCACTTT.

Turning to this clone: At one boundary the junction diverges from the germline segment, which might be a read error. V is TRBV19 and J is TRBJ1-5; D not certain. Per the germline V gene, CDR1 is LNHDA and CDR2 is SQIVND (reference sequence). This CDR3 contains 16 residues. The CDR3 is CASNHMGGSGDQPQHF. As DNA, the CDR3 is TGTGCCAGTAACCACATGGGCGGGTCGGGTGATCAGCCCCAACATTTT.

V gene TRBV6-4 combines with J gene TRBJ1-2; 9 nucleotides agree with TRBD1. This CDR3 contains 15 residues. The germline V gene encodes CDR1 MRHNA and CDR2 SNTAGT. The V and J ends lost 5 bases and 8 bases, in that order; junction bases with no gene match: 12. In DNA, the CDR3 is TGTGCCAGCAGTTTCAAAACAGGGGGCGTCGGGGGCTACACCTTC. Its protein is CASSFKTGGVGGYTF.

The rearrangement joins TRBV11-2 to TRBJ1-2, with a tentative D call TRBD1 (5 bases). Germline V gene sequence: CDR1 SGHAT, CDR2 FQNNGV. CDR3 length: 13 amino acids. Trimming took off 5 bases at V and 6 bases at J, with 13 bases between the two ends. The CDR3 is CASSLLGGDGYTF. The CDR3 coding sequence is TGTGCCAGCAGCCTCCTCGGGGGGGATGGCTACACCTTC. Full variable domain (rest looked up from reference TRBV11-2 and TRBJ1-2): EAGVAQSPRYKIIEKRQSVAFWCNPISGHATLYWYQQILGQGPKLLIQFQNNGVVDDSQLPKDRFSAERLKGVDSTLKIQPAKLEDSAVYLCASSLLGGDGYTFGSGTRLTVV.

This chain connects TRBV19 to TRBJ2-7, with 10 bases lining up with TRBD1. Germline V CDR1 and CDR2: LNHDA, SQIVND (reference sequence). The CDR3 extends over 14 amino acids. The junction had 5 bases not matched to a gene; V was cut back by 3 bases and J by 6 bases. CDR3 sequence (DNA): TGTGCCAGTAGTATGCTCGGGACAGGGGCCGAGCAGTACTTC. The encoded protein is CASSMLGTGAEQYF. The full variable domain, its missing parts supplied by reference TRBV19 and TRBJ2-7, is DGGITQSPKYLFRKEGQNVTLSCEQNLNHDAMYWYRQDPGQGLRLIYYSQIVNDFQKGDIAEGYSVSREKKESFPLTVTSAQKNPTAFYLCASSMLGTGAEQYFGPGTRLTVT.

V and J are TRBV28 and TRBJ2-2, with a possible D match to TRBD2 (5 bases). Germline V gene sequence: CDR1 MDHEN, CDR2 SYDVKM. The CDR3 covers 16 residues. The V and J ends lost 4 bases and 3 bases respectively, with 15 bases between them. CDR3 sequence: CASSSLGWGYTGELFF. The DNA of the CDR3 is TGTGCCAGCAGTTCACTAGGATGGGGTTACACCGGGGAGCTGTTTTTT. The full variable domain, with the rest looked up from reference TRBV28 and TRBJ2-2, is DVKVTQSSRYLVKRTGEKVFLECVQDMDHENMFWYRQDPGLGLRLIYFSYDVKMKEKGDIPEGYSVSREKKERFSLILESASTNQTSMYLCASSSLGWGYTGELFFGEGSRLTVL.

V and J are TRBV10-2 and TRBJ1-2, with TRBD1 matching 7 bases. CDR1 and CDR2 (germline): WSHSY, SAAADI. V shed 0 bases and J 8 bases; nucleotides not matched to a gene: 9. There are 15 residues in the CDR3. The CDR3 here is CASSESGQEFGGYTF. DNA for the CDR3: TGCGCCAGCAGTGAGTCTGGACAGGAGTTCGGAGGCTACACCTTC.

The chain couples TRBV7-2 to TRBJ2-7; 7 nucleotides align to TRBD2. V gave up 1 base and J gave up 0 bases; unmatched junction bases: 3. In germline, CDR1 is SGHTA, CDR2 FQGNSA. The CDR3 covers 15 residues. The DNA of the CDR3 is TGTGCCAGCAGCTTAGGGGACTACCTCTCCTACGAGCAGTACTTC. Protein sequence: CASSLGDYLSYEQYF.

This sequence joins TRBV24-1 and TRBJ2-1; 8 nucleotides agree with TRBD1. Germline V gene data show CDR1 as KGHDR and CDR2 as SFDVKD. This CDR3 contains 17 residues. V dropped 2 bases and J dropped 6; count of bases not matched to a gene: 11. The CDR3 sequence: CATSDSQTGARGNEQFF. The DNA of the CDR3 is TGTGCCACCAGTGATTCCCAGACAGGGGCGAGGGGCAATGAGCAGTTCTTC.

The chain has TRBV21-1 and TRBJ1-2. TRBV21-1 is a listed pseudogene. The CDR3 has 16 residues. The CDR3 sequence is CASSKPAETNYYGYTF. The CDR3 coding sequence is TGTGCCAGCAGCAAACCGGCAGAAACTAATTACTATGGCTACACCTTC.

V gene TRBV6-5 combines with J gene TRBJ1-6; 8 bases line up with TRBD1. V lost 7 bases to trimming and J lost 6 bases; unmatched junction nucleotides: 8. The CDR3 has 15 residues. Germline assignment: CDR1 MNHEY and CDR2 SVGAGI. CDR3 sequence: CASTQRTGSNSPLHF. The CDR3 nucleotides are TGTGCCAGCACCCAAAGGACAGGGAGTAATTCACCCCTCCACTTT.

This chain joins TRBV6-5 and TRBJ2-7; the match to TRBD2 covers 8 bases. CDR3 length equals 13 residues. The germline V gene has CDR1 MNHEY and CDR2 SVGAGI. With V trimmed by 8 bases and J by 2 bases, 5 bases remained unmatched. DNA for the CDR3: TGTGCCAGCGGTAGCGGGACGACCTACGAGCAGTACTTC. Its translation is CASGSGTTYEQYF.

The chain employs TRBV24-1 and TRBJ2-5, with 7 bases identical to TRBD2. Germline V lookup: CDR1 KGHDR, CDR2 SFDVKD. Unmatched junction bases numbered 14, after V lost 8 bases and J lost 3 bases. This CDR3 comprises 16 residues. The CDR3 nucleotides are TGTGCCACCAAGGCCCCTCCGGGTCGGGGGGAAGAGACCCAGTACTTC. This encodes CATKAPPGRGEETQYF.

V usage is TRBV19 and J usage is TRBJ1-5, with a possible D match to TRBD1 (6 bases). Trimming pared 5 bases from V and 5 bases from J, leaving 10 bases between. The CDR3 runs to 13 residues. Looked up from germline, CDR1 is LNHDA and CDR2 is SQIVND (reference sequence). The CDR3 sequence is CASSANRDQPQHF. DNA of the CDR3: TGTGCCAGTAGTGCAAACAGGGATCAGCCCCAGCATTTT. The full variable domain, in which reference TRBV19 and TRBJ1-5 provide the parts outside the CDR3, is DGGITQSPKYLFRKEGQNVTLSCEQNLNHDAMYWYRQDPGQGLRLIYYSQIVNDFQKGDIAEGYSVSREKKESFPLTVTSAQKNPTAFYLCASSANRDQPQHFGDGTRLSIL.